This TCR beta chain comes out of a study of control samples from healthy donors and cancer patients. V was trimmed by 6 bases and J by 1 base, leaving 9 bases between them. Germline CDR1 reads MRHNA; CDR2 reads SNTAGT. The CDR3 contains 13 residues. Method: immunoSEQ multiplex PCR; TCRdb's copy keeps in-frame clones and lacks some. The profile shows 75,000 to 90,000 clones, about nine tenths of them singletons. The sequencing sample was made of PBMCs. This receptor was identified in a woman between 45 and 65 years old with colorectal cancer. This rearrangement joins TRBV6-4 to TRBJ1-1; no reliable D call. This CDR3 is CASRATRNTEAFF. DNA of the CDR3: TGTGCCAGCAGGGCGACCCGGAACACTGAAGCTTTCTTT.